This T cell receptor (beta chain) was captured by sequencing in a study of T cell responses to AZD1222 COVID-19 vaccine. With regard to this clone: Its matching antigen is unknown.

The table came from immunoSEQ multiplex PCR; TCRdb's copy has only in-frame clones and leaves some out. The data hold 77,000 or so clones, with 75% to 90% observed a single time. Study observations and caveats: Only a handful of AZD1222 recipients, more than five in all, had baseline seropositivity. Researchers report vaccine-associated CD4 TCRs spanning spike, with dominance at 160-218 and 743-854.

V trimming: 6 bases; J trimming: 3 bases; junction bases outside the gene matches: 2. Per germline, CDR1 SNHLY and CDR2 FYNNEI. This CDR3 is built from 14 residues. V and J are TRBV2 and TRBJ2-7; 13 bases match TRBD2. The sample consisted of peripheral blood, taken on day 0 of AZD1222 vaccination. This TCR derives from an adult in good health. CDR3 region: CASSGLAGDYEQYF. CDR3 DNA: TGTGCCAGCAGCGGACTAGCGGGAGACTACGAGCAGTACTTC.